This T cell receptor beta chain was identified in a study of blood T cell repertoires in COVID-19. Study background: T cells, B-cell-depleted T cells, or PBMCs provided the cDNA or gDNA that served as material.

Here immunoSEQ multiplex PCR was the method, and the copy in TCRdb shows in-frame clones only, minus some. Seen here are 200,000 to 300,000 clones, approximately 86% observed once, and the top ten hold roughly 5.6%. V trimming: 4 bases; J trimming: 3 bases; junction bases outside the gene matches: 2. The CDR3 covers 14 residues. Per the germline V gene, CDR1 is SGDLS and CDR2 is YYNGEE. The TCR originated in a woman in her sixties or seventies with COVID-19, enrolled during active disease. The genes are TRBV9 and TRBJ2-7; TRBD2 aligns across 12 bases. The sample was peripheral blood. The CDR3 spells CASSTTSGSYEQYF. CDR3 nucleotides: TGTGCCAGCAGCACGACTAGCGGGAGCTACGAGCAGTACTTC.